A selection of T cell receptor beta chains follows, all from one sample in a study of blood T cells in healthy people across ages. TCRdb reanalysed the 5' RACE reads using MiXCR and keeps one entry per CDR3 protein. The sample has 1.4 million or so distinct CDR3 sequences, about 42% seen once. The specimen was blood. These receptors were collected from a woman between 18 and 30 years old in good health. Each CDR3 is given with its conserved first and last residue. A D gene is named only where the DNA matches it firmly. Size is stated for part of the rows, as once, few or many counts, or as a class when the clone is expanded.

v_gene,d_gene,j_gene,abundance,CDR3nt,CDR3aa
TRBV27,-,TRBJ1-6,few,TGTGCCAGCAGTTTGGGGACTCTAAGCTCCTATAATTCACCCCTCCACTTT,CASSLGTLSSYNSPLHF
TRBV4-3,TRBD1,TRBJ2-3,-,TGCGCCAGCAGCCCGGGACAGGAGAGCACAGATACGCAGTATTTT,CASSPGQESTDTQYF
TRBV30,-,TRBJ2-1,few,TGTGCCTGGGGGGAAACCTACAATGAGCAGTTCTTC,CAWGETYNEQFF
TRBV27,TRBD1,TRBJ2-7,-,TGTGCCAGCAGCCCGGGACAGGAACTTTACGAGCAGTACTTC,CASSPGQELYEQYF
TRBV10-3,-,TRBJ1-6,-,TGTGCCATCAGTGGGAGTGGAATACTGGAAATAGCGCCCCTCCACTTT,CAISGSGILEIAPLHF
TRBV3-1,-,TRBJ1-4,-,TGTGCCACCAGGCGGGGTGAAAAACTGTTTTTT,CATRRGEKLFF
TRBV5-5,-,TRBJ1-4,-,TGTGCCAGCACCCCCATACGGGGCAGGGAAAAACTGTTTTTT,CASTPIRGREKLFF
TRBV28,-,TRBJ1-5,few,TGTGCCAGCAGTTTAAGACCCTATCAGCCCCAGCATTTT,CASSLRPYQPQHF
TRBV5-1,-,TRBJ2-1,-,TGCGCCAGCAGTGGGGATGACGGGAGCGCCTACAATGAGCAGTTCTTC,CASSGDDGSAYNEQFF
TRBV2,-,TRBJ2-2,-,TGTGCCAGCAGGACTAGGGGTGCCGGGGAGCTGTTTTTT,CASRTRGAGELFF
TRBV7-9,-,TRBJ2-3,few,TGTGCCAGCAGCTTTTTCGGGGGAGGCACAGATACGCAGTATTTT,CASSFFGGGTDTQYF
TRBV20-1,-,TRBJ1-2,few,TGCAGTGCTAGATACACAGGGTTTGGCTACACCTTC,CSARYTGFGYTF
TRBV6-2/TRBV6-3,TRBD1,TRBJ1-2,-,TGTGCCAGCAGACGTCCCGGGACAGGAAACTATGGCTACACCTTC,CASRRPGTGNYGYTF
TRBV29-1,-,TRBJ2-3,few,TGCAGCGTTGTAGCGATAGGTCTAACAGATACGCAGTATTTT,CSVVAIGLTDTQYF
TRBV20-1,TRBD1,TRBJ1-4,-,TGCAGTGCTAGAGACTACAGGGGAAAGAGGGAAAAACTGTTTTTT,CSARDYRGKREKLFF
TRBV20-1,-,TRBJ2-3,few,TGCAGTGCTAGAGATTATCGGGCAGATACGCAGTATTTT,CSARDYRADTQYF
TRBV19,-,TRBJ1-5,-,TGTGCCAGTAGTATTCGCCTTAGCAATCAGCCCCAGCATTTT,CASSIRLSNQPQHF
TRBV9,TRBD1,TRBJ2-7,-,TGTGCCAGCAGCCCGGATCACAGGGGCTCCTACGAGCAGTACTTC,CASSPDHRGSYEQYF
TRBV15,-,TRBJ2-5,-,TGTGCCACCAGCCCCATAGGAGAGACCCAGTACTTC,CATSPIGETQYF
TRBV9,-,TRBJ1-2,few,TGTGCCAGCAGCGAGTTCACCACAGGGTATCACACCTTC,CASSEFTTGYHTF
TRBV29-1,-,TRBJ1-1,-,TGCAGCGTTGACCAGGTTGAAGCTTTCTTT,CSVDQVEAFF
TRBV6-5,TRBD1,TRBJ1-1,-,TGTGCCAGCAGACCGACAGGGTCGAGAACTGAAGCTTTCTTT,CASRPTGSRTEAFF
TRBV20-1,-,TRBJ2-1,-,TGCAGTGCCGAAGGGGGACGCGGTTCGGGTTACAATGAGCAGTTCTTC,CSAEGGRGSGYNEQFF
TRBV7-2,TRBD1,TRBJ1-5,few,TGTGCCAGCAGCTTATTCAGTGACAGGGACCATCAGCCCCAGCATTTT,CASSLFSDRDHQPQHF
TRBV9,-,TRBJ1-2,-,TGTGCCAGCAGCGGGGGGTTTGAGGGCTATGGCTACACCTTC,CASSGGFEGYGYTF
TRBV7-9,-,TRBJ1-2,-,TGTGCCAGCAGCTCTGATGCCGGGAGAGGGATATATGGCTACACCTTC,CASSSDAGRGIYGYTF
TRBV15,-,TRBJ2-3,few,TGTGCCACCAGCAGAGCCAGGGACTATACGCAGTATTTT,CATSRARDYTQYF
TRBV20-1,TRBD1,TRBJ1-1,-,TGCAGTGCTAGAGGTGACAGGGCCTCTGAAGCTTTCTTT,CSARGDRASEAFF
TRBV12-3/TRBV12-4,-,TRBJ2-6,-,TGTGCCAGCAGTATTACAGGGATCGGGGCCAACGTCCTGACTTTC,CASSITGIGANVLTF
TRBV15,-,TRBJ2-7,-,TGTGCCACCAGCAGAGGCGGGGTTTCCTACGAGCAGTACTTC,CATSRGGVSYEQYF
TRBV20-1,-,TRBJ2-1,-,TGCAGTGCGACTAGTGAGCTAAGGTCCTACAATGAGCAGTTCTTC,CSATSELRSYNEQFF
TRBV13,-,TRBJ2-1,-,TGTGCCAGCAGCTACCGAACGGGAAGGAATGAGCAGTTCTTC,CASSYRTGRNEQFF
TRBV6-6,-,TRBJ1-2,-,TGTGCCAGCAGCCTCAGGGAGGATGGCTACACCTTC,CASSLREDGYTF
TRBV6-2/TRBV6-3,-,TRBJ2-1,-,TGTGCCAGCAGTTACTCCCAGGAGCAGTTCTTC,CASSYSQEQFF
TRBV6-1,TRBD1,TRBJ1-5,few,TGTGCCAGCTTAAGGACAGGGCTGGAGCCCCAGCATTTT,CASLRTGLEPQHF
TRBV29-1,TRBD2,TRBJ2-7,-,TGCAGCGTTCTGGCTAGCGGGAGCTACGAGCAGTACTTC,CSVLASGSYEQYF
TRBV9,TRBD2,TRBJ2-3,-,TGTGCCAGCAGCGTCAGAACTAGCGGGGGAACTAGCACAGATACGCAGTATTTT,CASSVRTSGGTSTDTQYF
TRBV5-1,-,TRBJ1-2,-,TGCGCCAGCAGCGAGGACCTCTATCCGAGGAGCTGTGGCTACACCTTC,CASSEDLYPRSCGYTF
TRBV4-1,TRBD2,TRBJ2-1,few,TGCGCCAGCAGCCTCGGTCCGGGACTAGCGCGGGTGTCCTACAATGAGCAGTTCTTC,CASSLGPGLARVSYNEQFF
TRBV7-2,-,TRBJ2-7,many,TGTGCCAGCAGTTTGGGTCGCTACGAGCAGTACTTC,CASSLGRYEQYF
TRBV2,TRBD1,TRBJ2-1,-,TGTGCCAGCAATGGTTTGCGACAGGGGGACGATGGGCAGTTCTTC,CASNGLRQGDDGQFF
TRBV15,-,TRBJ1-1,-,TGTGCCACCAGCATCAGGGGCAGTTGGAACACTGAAGCTTTCTTT,CATSIRGSWNTEAFF
TRBV15,TRBD2,TRBJ2-7,-,TGTGCCACCAGCTCAACGACTAGCGGGAGCTCCGAGCAGTACTTC,CATSSTTSGSSEQYF
TRBV28,TRBD2,TRBJ2-1,few,TGTGCCAGCAGCTCTCCAGCGGGGACTCACAATGAGCAGTTCTTC,CASSSPAGTHNEQFF
TRBV4-3,TRBD1,TRBJ2-3,few,TGCGCCAGCAGCCAAGATCCGGCTGGACAGGGCACAGATACGCAGTATTTT,CASSQDPAGQGTDTQYF
TRBV7-9,-,TRBJ2-7,-,TGTGCCAGCAGCGACCGGGACAGGCTCCTAGCGGGCAGCTCCTACGAGCAGTACTTC,CASSDRDRLLAGSSYEQYF
TRBV18,-,TRBJ2-1,-,TGTGCCAGCTCACCACCGCCCCAGGGCAGTGAGCAGTTCTTC,CASSPPPQGSEQFF
TRBV2,-,TRBJ2-7,-,TGTGCCAGCAGACCCGGGACTGTCTACAATGAGCAGTACTTC,CASRPGTVYNEQYF
TRBV28,-,TRBJ2-2,-,TGTGCCGCGTCCCCGACCGGGGAGCTGTTTTTT,CAASPTGELFF
TRBV20-1,-,TRBJ2-5,-,TGCAGTCCGCTCGGGGGCACATACAATGAGCAGTACTTC,CSPLGGTYNEQYF
TRBV7-9,-,TRBJ2-5,-,TGTGCCAGCAGCTTAGCGCTACGCGGGTTGGAGACCCAGTACTTC,CASSLALRGLETQYF
TRBV6-5,TRBD1,TRBJ1-6,few,TGTGCCAGCAGTTACCACAACGTACAGGGGAGGCATTCACCCCTCCACTTT,CASSYHNVQGRHSPLHF
TRBV29-1,-,TRBJ2-5,-,TGCAGCGTTTTACACCTACGTGCGCAGTACTTC,CSVLHLRAQYF
TRBV24-1,-,TRBJ1-1,-,TGTGCCACCAGTGATTTCAGGGGCAGGGTCCCTAAGCCGAACACTGAAGCTTTCTTT,CATSDFRGRVPKPNTEAFF
TRBV20-1,TRBD1,TRBJ1-2,-,TGCAGTGCTAGAGATCGCAGGGGGCACGAAGGCTACACCTTC,CSARDRRGHEGYTF
TRBV20-1,-,TRBJ2-7,-,TGCAGTGCTAGAGAACTCGCCCAGGGGTACGAGCAGTACTTC,CSARELAQGYEQYF
TRBV19,TRBD2,TRBJ2-5,-,TGTGCCAGTAGTATATTCGCGACGACTAGCGGGCTCAATGAGCAGTACTTC,CASSIFATTSGLNEQYF
TRBV29-1,-,TRBJ2-1,few,TGCAGCGTTGAAGAGTATGAGGTCTACAATGAGCAGTTCTTC,CSVEEYEVYNEQFF
TRBV6-6,-,TRBJ2-2,-,TGTGCCAGCAGTTCCCCCTTGCTGGTGAACACCGGGGAGCTGTTTTTT,CASSSPLLVNTGELFF
TRBV7-2,TRBD2,TRBJ2-1,-,TGTGCCAGCAGCTGGACTAGCGGGATAGGCAATGAGCAGTTCTTC,CASSWTSGIGNEQFF